This T cell receptor (beta chain) is from a study of T cells in Graves' hyperthyroidism and ophthalmopathy. About the research overall: The blood sample was taken at first diagnosis, before treatment began. Overall study results and limits: Among clonotypes expanded in thyroid above 0.001, most were also found in blood.

From RNA transcripts, TCR beta CDR3 regions were amplified. The HTBI set primed first-round TCR CDR3 RT-PCR. TCRdb re-called the multiplex PCR reads through MiXCR, storing one row per CDR3 protein. The table lists about 590,000 distinct CDR3 sequences, approximately 15% of them singletons. Per germline, CDR1 SGHTA and CDR2 FQGNSA. There are 15 residues in the CDR3. Trimming left V 1 base short and J 8 bases short, with 15 bases between. Among ophthalmopathy patients, the Clinical Activity Score reached at least 3, the NOSPECS grade reached at least 4, and duration remained under 3 months. The table lists this clonotype with many counts. Its antigen is undetermined.

The chain carries TRBV7-2 and TRBJ2-4; D perhaps matches TRBD2 (6 bases). Material for sequencing was blood. The clonotype comes from a woman younger than 35 with Graves' ophthalmopathy. Written as DNA, the CDR3 is TGTGCCAGCAGCTTAGTAGGGCGGGGCAAGGACATTCAGTACTTC. Amino acids: CASSLVGRGKDIQYF.